The rows below give T cell receptor beta chains drawn from one sample of a study of blood T cells in healthy people across ages. TCRdb passed the 5' RACE reads through MiXCR, listing each CDR3 protein once. The sample holds some 930,000 distinct CDR3 sequences, almost 30% seen once. These data also formed part of another study, on T cells of mothers and their children.

Sample: blood. The receptors were gathered from a middle-aged woman in good health. The CDR3 runs from the conserved cysteine through the conserved F or W. Fields, in order: D gene, J gene, clone size, V gene, CDR3 DNA, CDR3 protein. The D gene is left open where the match is weak. Rows may omit the clone size; those that give it use once, few, many or a size class.

NA,TRBJ1-1,few,TRBV4-3,TGCGCCAGCAGCCAAGATTCCCCAGAGAACACTGAAGCTTTCTTT,CASSQDSPENTEAFF
TRBD1,TRBJ2-4,many,TRBV18,TGTGCCAGCTCACGTCTTACAGGGGGCACAGCCAAAAACATTCAGTACTTC,CASSRLTGGTAKNIQYF
NA,TRBJ2-3,NA,TRBV5-1,TGCGCCAGCAGCTTGGTAGCGGAGCGGAGGCCGCAGTATTTT,CASSLVAERRPQYF
NA,TRBJ1-5,NA,TRBV30,TGTGCTTCCGACAGCGGCCTCAACGGGCCCCAGCATTTT,CASDSGLNGPQHF
NA,TRBJ2-4,few,TRBV12-3/TRBV12-4,TGTGCCAGCAGTCCCACCCAGGCAGGGGCGGCCGGGCAGTACTTC,CASSPTQAGAAGQYF
NA,TRBJ2-1,NA,TRBV7-3,TGTGCCAGCAGCTTAATGGGGGATCACTACAATGAGCAGTTCTTC,CASSLMGDHYNEQFF
TRBD1,TRBJ1-5,NA,TRBV4-1,TGCGCCAGCAGCCTGGACCCGACAGGGAATGGCAATCAGCCCCAGCATTTT,CASSLDPTGNGNQPQHF
TRBD1,TRBJ2-7,NA,TRBV5-5,TGTGCCAGCAGCTTCGGACAGGGAAATAAGAATGAGCAGTACTTC,CASSFGQGNKNEQYF
NA,TRBJ1-3,NA,TRBV28,TGTGCCAGCAGCACCACGGGACGGGGAAACACCATATATTTT,CASSTTGRGNTIYF
NA,TRBJ2-3,many,TRBV20-1,TGCAGTGCTCGAGGACCCACCTCAGATACGCAGTATTTT,CSARGPTSDTQYF
NA,TRBJ2-1,NA,TRBV7-2,TGTGCCAGCAGCCTAGGACAGAGCCAAGAGACCCAGTTCTTC,CASSLGQSQETQFF
TRBD2,TRBJ2-5,few,TRBV20-1,TGCAGTGCCCCTGGGCTAGCGGGGGTCCAATGTGAGACCCAGTACTTC,CSAPGLAGVQCETQYF
NA,TRBJ2-7,NA,TRBV7-9,TGTGCCAGCACCAGCGGGACAGATTACAATGAGCAGTACTTC,CASTSGTDYNEQYF
NA,TRBJ1-2,few,TRBV3-1,TGTGCCAGCAGCCAAACTTTTTATGGCTACACCTTC,CASSQTFYGYTF
NA,TRBJ2-5,NA,TRBV7-2,TGTGCCAGCAGCTCCAGGCTGGCCAACCAAGAGACCCAGTACTTC,CASSSRLANQETQYF
NA,TRBJ1-1,NA,TRBV6-5,TGTGCCAGCAGCCCGCTGACTGGGGCGGATGAAGCTTTCTTT,CASSPLTGADEAFF
NA,TRBJ1-1,few,TRBV28,TGTGCCAGCAGTCCCACCGAGGGGAATTGGAACACTGAAGCTTTCTTT,CASSPTEGNWNTEAFF
NA,TRBJ1-1,NA,TRBV20-1,TGCAGTGCTAGACGGGCTGTGGGCACTGAAGCTTTCTTT,CSARRAVGTEAFF
NA,TRBJ2-1,NA,TRBV9,TGTGCCAGCAGCGTAGACAGCTCCTACGAGCAGTTCTTC,CASSVDSSYEQFF
TRBD1,TRBJ2-3,NA,TRBV7-8,TGTGCCAGCAGCTCGACAGGGGGAAACACAGATACGCAGTATTTT,CASSSTGGNTDTQYF
NA,TRBJ1-6,NA,TRBV12-3/TRBV12-4,TGTGCCAGCAGCCTCACAGGGTTTAATTCACCCCTCCACTTT,CASSLTGFNSPLHF
NA,TRBJ1-6,NA,TRBV5-1,TGCGCCAGCAGCTTGGGACAGTACAATTCACCCCCCCACTTT,CASSLGQYNSPPHF
NA,TRBJ1-1,NA,TRBV6-4,TGTGCCAGCAGTGTAGACAGCTCTGGGGACACTGAAGCTTTCTTT,CASSVDSSGDTEAFF
NA,TRBJ1-1,NA,TRBV5-1,TGCGCCAGCAGCTTGAGAGGCTTCCCCATGAACACTGAAGCTTTCTTT,CASSLRGFPMNTEAFF
TRBD1,TRBJ2-7,few,TRBV5-1,TGCGCCAGCAAGACAGGGGCACGGGACGAGCAGTACTTC,CASKTGARDEQYF
NA,TRBJ1-2,few,TRBV4-1,TGCGCCAGCAGCCAAGGGATCGGGATTGCCACCTATGGCTACACCTTC,CASSQGIGIATYGYTF
NA,TRBJ2-1,NA,TRBV11-2,TGTGCCAGCAGCTTAGAGTCTACCGGGGCAAATGAGCAGTTCTTC,CASSLESTGANEQFF
NA,TRBJ1-2,NA,TRBV7-3,TGTGCCAGCAACTTAACGCCGCACAGGGATGGCTACACCTTC,CASNLTPHRDGYTF
TRBD1,TRBJ2-1,NA,TRBV20-1,TGCAGTGCTAGGTTAAGGGGACAGGGGTCCTACAATGAGCAGTTCTTC,CSARLRGQGSYNEQFF
TRBD2,TRBJ2-1,few,TRBV11-2,TGTGCCAGCAGCTTCAATGCGATAGCGGGGGGGAACAATGAGCAGTTCTTC,CASSFNAIAGGNNEQFF
TRBD1,TRBJ1-4,once,TRBV7-2,TGTGCCAGCAGCTTAGCCAGGAGGACAGGGGCTGAAAAACGGTTTTTT,CASSLARRTGAEKRFF
TRBD2,TRBJ2-7,few,TRBV7-2,TGTGCCAGCAGCTTAGCGCTTCGGGGGGGCGACGAGCAGTACTTC,CASSLALRGGDEQYF
TRBD1,TRBJ2-4,NA,TRBV20-1,TGCAGTGCAAGGACAGGGTTGGCCAAAAACATTCAGTACTTC,CSARTGLAKNIQYF
NA,TRBJ2-3,NA,TRBV27,TGTGCCAACAGTTTAATCACAGGGACAGATACGCAGTATTTT,CANSLITGTDTQYF
NA,TRBJ2-7,many,TRBV6-5,TGTGCCAGCAGTTACTTTGGACAGTCCTACGAGCAGTACTTC,CASSYFGQSYEQYF
NA,TRBJ1-2,few,TRBV7-2,TGTGCCAGCAGCCCTAGCCGCGGGGATCGGGGCTACACCTTC,CASSPSRGDRGYTF
NA,TRBJ2-7,few,TRBV7-2,TGTGCCAGCAGTCAAGCGGCCGGGACTCACTTCTACGAGCAGTACTTC,CASSQAAGTHFYEQYF
NA,TRBJ2-1,NA,TRBV12-3/TRBV12-4,TGTGCCAGCAGGGGAACTAGGAATGAGCAGTTCTTC,CASRGTRNEQFF
NA,TRBJ1-2,many,TRBV4-3,TGCGCCAGCAGCCAAGACGAACGTGGCTACACCTTC,CASSQDERGYTF
TRBD1,TRBJ2-1,NA,TRBV7-2,TGTGCCAGCAGCCCAGGACAGGCGGAGCAGTTCTTC,CASSPGQAEQFF
NA,TRBJ1-5,many,TRBV12-3/TRBV12-4,TGTGCCAGCAGTTTTGAGTTCCAGCATTATAGCAATCAGCCCCAGCATTTT,CASSFEFQHYSNQPQHF
NA,TRBJ2-3,NA,TRBV24-1,TGTGCCACCAGTGAGGCGGACACAGATACGCAGTATTTT,CATSEADTDTQYF
NA,TRBJ1-2,few,TRBV14,TGTGCCAGCACAAAGGGAGGGCTCCAGGACTATGGCTACACCTTC,CASTKGGLQDYGYTF
TRBD1,TRBJ1-5,NA,TRBV7-9,TGTGCCAGCAGCAAAGGGGGACAGGGCGGTCAGCCCCAGCATTTT,CASSKGGQGGQPQHF
TRBD2,TRBJ2-5,many,TRBV4-2,TGTGCCAGCAGCCAAGTTTGGACTAGCGGGGATGGAGGACAAGAGACCCAGTACTTC,CASSQVWTSGDGGQETQYF
NA,TRBJ1-1,few,TRBV2,TGTGCCAGCAGTGAGACCACTTTGAACACTGAAGCTTTCTTT,CASSETTLNTEAFF
TRBD2,TRBJ2-5,NA,TRBV2,TGTGCCAGCAGTGAATACGCGGGGGGGATCCAAGAGACCCAGTACTTC,CASSEYAGGIQETQYF
TRBD2,TRBJ2-3,NA,TRBV18,TGTGCCAGCTCACCCGTGGCTAGCGGGGGGCCGAGCACAGATACGCAGTATTTT,CASSPVASGGPSTDTQYF